This TCR beta chain comes out of a study of identical twins. Points from the study as a whole: Fewer insertions were carried by abundant cord blood beta clonotypes, but none was seen in memory repertoires.

The sample holds a few counts of this clonotype. Its antigen is currently unknown. The V end was cut by 1 base, the J end by 5 bases, with 20 bases between. From germline, CDR1 is SNHLY and CDR2 FYNNEI. The CDR3 is 17 amino acids. TCRdb ran MiXCR on the 5' RACE reads and lists one entry per CDR3 protein. Altogether hundreds of thousands of distinct CDR3 sequences are present, 15% to 20% being singletons, with the ten largest covering around 12%. These data also formed part of another study, on T cells expressing NK-cell markers. That study reports: Repertoires of TCR beta were obtained from T cells sorted as CD3+CD56+NKG2C+, CD3+CD56+NKG2C- and CD3+CD56-NKG2C+. The share of CD8+ T cells held by dominant NKG2C+ clonotypes was about 1.0-7.5% in over 5 donors. Dominance of the CD3+CD56-NKG2C+ fraction by these clonotypes also held in a few donors.

Input material: PBMCs. This clonotype originated in a woman under 30 in good health. The chain employs TRBV2 and TRBJ2-5; D is undetermined. CDR3 sequence reads: CASSEVGKGRRFETQYF. As DNA, the CDR3 is TGTGCCAGCAGTGAAGTAGGAAAAGGCCGGAGATTCGAGACCCAGTACTTC.